These 20 T cell receptor beta chains originate from one sample sequenced in a study of blood T cell repertoires in COVID-19. Clones were read by immunoSEQ multiplex PCR, and TCRdb kept only the in-frame ones, dropping some. The table includes 450,000 or so clones, around 91% detected once. Sequencing was done on a sample of PBMCs or T cells enriched from blood (not recorded which). The receptors stem from a man between 18 and 29 years old who had recovered from COVID-19.

This clone was recorded a few times. The chain is built from TRBV10-1 and TRBJ2-7, with 8 bases that match TRBD1. Germline V lookup: CDR1 WNHNN, CDR2 SYGVQD (reference sequence). The J segment lost 3 bases and the V segment lost 5 bases, leaving 9 bases of the junction unmatched. The CDR3 runs 15 residues. The CDR3 region is CASSPGQAGLYEQYF. The CDR3 DNA sequence: TGCGCCAGCAGTCCGGGACAGGCAGGCCTCTACGAGCAGTACTTC.

This clone occurred a few times. The V gene is TRBV7-9, the J gene TRBJ2-6; D gene ambiguous. The V end was cut by 4 bases, the J end by 0 bases, with 19 bases between. Germline CDR1 SEHNR, CDR2 FQNEAQ (reference sequence). This CDR3 contains 19 residues. The CDR3 reads CASSSSRAGHSSGANVLTF. DNA for the CDR3: TGTGCCAGCAGCTCCTCCCGTGCAGGCCACAGCTCTGGGGCCAACGTCCTGACTTTC.

The chain uses TRBV7-9 and TRBJ2-1; possible D gene TRBD2, 6 bases. V lost 5 bases, J lost 5 bases, and 10 bases lay in between. Germline V gives CDR1 SEHNR, CDR2 FQNEAQ (reference sequence). This CDR3 region has 13 residues. As DNA, the CDR3 is TGTGCCAGCAGCCGTATAGCGGACAATGAGCAGTTCTTC. It yields the protein CASSRIADNEQFF.

The chain uses TRBV6-2 or TRBV6-3 and TRBJ1-1; D gene uncertain. The V and J ends lost 4 bases and 2 bases respectively, with 5 bases between them. CDR1 and CDR2 (germline): MNHEY, SVGEGT. This CDR3 region has 12 residues. CDR3 in amino acids: CASSSINTEAFF. CDR3 coding DNA: TGTGCCAGCAGTTCAATCAACACTGAAGCTTTCTTT.

V is TRBV5-1 and J is TRBJ1-1, with D maybe TRBD1 (6 bases). Trimming stripped 0 bases from V and 4 bases from J, with 10 bases between. Germline V CDR1 and CDR2: SGHRS, YFSETQ. This CDR3 spans 14 amino acids. CDR3 nucleotides: TGCGCCAGCAGCTTGGAGGCAGGGGCCACTGAAGCTTTCTTT. This gives the protein CASSLEAGATEAFF.

V usage is TRBV18 and J usage is TRBJ1-1, with D unclear. CDR3 size: 14 residues. Trimming cost V 0 bases and J 4 bases, with 9 bases left between them. In germline, CDR1 is KGHSH, CDR2 LQKENI. The CDR3 nucleotides read TGTGCCAGCTCACCACCCGGGGTGGGCACTGAAGCTTTCTTT. Encoded protein: CASSPPGVGTEAFF. Complete variable domain (other parts from reference TRBV18 and TRBJ1-1): NAGVMQNPRHLVRRRGQEARLRCSPMKGHSHVYWYRQLPEEGLKFMVYLQKENIIDESGMPKERFSAEFPKEGPSILRIQQVVRGDSAAYFCASSPPGVGTEAFFGQGTRLTVV.

This clone was counted a single time. This chain uses TRBV9 with TRBJ1-5, with a weak D call TRBD1 (5 bases). The V gene lost 6 bases and the J gene lost 0 bases, with 10 bases spanning the gap. This CDR3 has 14 amino acids. Germline loops: CDR1 SGDLS, CDR2 YYNGEE. This CDR3 is CASNGGNSNQPQHF. The CDR3 nucleotides read TGTGCCAGCAACGGGGGGAATAGCAATCAGCCCCAGCATTTT.

This rearrangement joins TRBV9 to TRBJ2-6; TRBD1 agrees at 7 bases. From germline, CDR1 is SGDLS and CDR2 YYNGEE. The ends lost 3 bases at V and 2 bases at J; junction bases unmatched: 5. The CDR3 sequence is 16 residues long. CDR3 coding DNA: TGTGCCAGCAGCGGTAACAGGGGCCCTGGGGCCAACGTCCTGACTTTC. Translation gives CASSGNRGPGANVLTF.

J is TRBJ2-1 and V is TRBV9; D not certain. The CDR3 is 15 residues long. Germline V CDR1 and CDR2: SGDLS, YYNGEE. V was shortened by 0 bases and J by 0 bases, with 7 bases between the two germline ends. The CDR3 DNA follows: TGTGCCAGCAGCGTAGACCCAGGCTCCTACAATGAGCAGTTCTTC. This encodes CASSVDPGSYNEQFF.

This clone was observed at least ten times. The chain recombines TRBV19 with TRBJ2-7; D is perhaps TRBD2 (7 bases). Germline V gene lookup returns CDR1 LNHDA and CDR2 SQIVND (reference sequence). The germline V and J ends were trimmed by 3 bases and 2 bases, with 14 bases remaining between them. The CDR3 has 15 amino acids. The CDR3 sequence is CASSIYGGRTYEQYF. The CDR3 DNA sequence: TGTGCCAGTAGTATCTACGGGGGGCGGACCTACGAGCAGTACTTC.

The chain recombines TRBV9 with TRBJ2-3, with 7 positions matching TRBD1. There are 15 residues in the CDR3. V dropped 4 bases and J dropped 2; count of bases not matched to a gene: 7. The germline V gene encodes CDR1 SGDLS and CDR2 YYNGEE. The CDR3: CASSTGTDFTDTQYF. The CDR3 region has the DNA TGTGCCAGCAGCACCGGGACAGACTTCACAGATACGCAGTATTTT.

The genes are TRBV3-1 (or the pseudogene TRBV3-2) and TRBJ1-3; D possibly corresponds to TRBD1 (5 bases). Trimming removed 3 bases at V and 0 bases at J, with 9 bases between. The germline CDR1 and CDR2 sequences are LGHDT and YNNKEL (reference sequence). The CDR3 contains 15 residues. DNA of the CDR3: TGTGCCAGCAGCCACGGGGGAGACTCTGGAAACACCATATATTTT. Residues: CASSHGGDSGNTIYF.

This clone was counted between two and nine times. The V call is TRBV18, the J call TRBJ2-7; weak D call: TRBD1 (6 bases). V was shortened by 3 bases and J by 5 bases, with 11 bases between the two germline ends. CDR3 length: 13 residues. Germline V gene data show CDR1 as KGHSH and CDR2 as LQKENI. The CDR3 reads CASSPQQGNEQYF. CDR3 nucleotide sequence: TGTGCCAGCTCACCCCAACAGGGAAACGAGCAGTACTTC. Combining the CDR3 with reference TRBV18 and TRBJ2-7 gives the whole variable domain NAGVMQNPRHLVRRRGQEARLRCSPMKGHSHVYWYRQLPEEGLKFMVYLQKENIIDESGMPKERFSAEFPKEGPSILRIQQVVRGDSAAYFCASSPQQGNEQYFGPGTRLTVT.

The chain links TRBV7-9 to TRBJ2-1, with D possibly matching TRBD1 (5 bases). CDR1 and CDR2 (germline): SEHNR, FQNEAQ (reference sequence). The ends were cut back, 1 base at V and 4 bases at J, with 14 bases in the middle. The CDR3 consists of 16 residues. CDR3 protein: CASSLEGFAAYNEQFF. The CDR3 DNA is TGTGCCAGCAGCTTAGAGGGGTTCGCGGCTTACAATGAGCAGTTCTTC.

The sample holds a few counts of this clone. V gene TRBV5-1 combines with J gene TRBJ2-2; a possible D gene is TRBD1 (6 bases). CDR3 size: 15 residues. The V end lost 0 bases, the J end lost 4 bases, and 10 bases lay between the germline ends. The germline gives CDR1 SGHRS, CDR2 YFSETQ. This CDR3 reads CASSLEQGSTGELFF. The CDR3 DNA sequence: TGCGCCAGCAGCTTGGAACAGGGCAGCACCGGGGAGCTGTTTTTT.

This rearrangement joins TRBV9 to TRBJ2-3; 7 nucleotides align to TRBD1. The CDR3 runs to 16 residues. Losses at the gene ends were 4 bases for V and 0 bases for J; bases not matched to a gene: 8. Germline V CDR1 and CDR2: SGDLS, YYNGEE. The CDR3 loop is CASSLRDRLSTDTQYF. Written as DNA, the CDR3 is TGTGCCAGCAGCCTAAGGGACAGACTTAGCACAGATACGCAGTATTTT.

This clone was counted only a few times. The rearrangement joins TRBV6-5 to TRBJ2-7; 7 positions match TRBD1. The junction had 6 bases not matched to a gene; V was cut back by 10 bases and J by 0 bases. Germline assignment: CDR1 MNHEY and CDR2 SVGAGI. The CDR3 sequence is 13 residues long. The CDR3 reads CATFDRASYEQYF. The CDR3 bases are TGTGCCACTTTCGACAGGGCCTCCTACGAGCAGTACTTC.

This rearrangement joins TRBV11-2 to TRBJ1-2; D is possibly TRBD1 (5 bases). The V gene lost 1 base and the J gene lost 7 bases, with 10 bases spanning the gap. The CDR3 runs to 13 residues. Germline CDR1 reads SGHAT; CDR2 reads FQNNGV. The CDR3 DNA reads TGTGCCAGCAGCTTAGTTCGGCAGGGTGGCTACACCTTC. This encodes CASSLVRQGGYTF.

The rearrangement links TRBV3-1 (or the pseudogene TRBV3-2) to TRBJ1-6; 7 bases line up with TRBD1. V was pared by 4 bases and J by 6 bases, with 3 bases of the junction left unmatched. The CDR3 extends over 14 amino acids. Germline CDR1 and CDR2: LGHDT and YNNKEL (reference sequence). CDR3 protein: CASSPGTANSPLHF. The CDR3 region has the DNA TGTGCCAGCAGCCCTGGGACAGCTAATTCACCCCTCCACTTT.

The J gene is TRBJ2-3, the V gene TRBV11-2, with D tentatively TRBD2 (6 bases). V was cut by 1 base and J by 0 bases, with 11 bases left in between. The CDR3 runs to 16 residues. Germline CDR1 and CDR2: SGHAT and FQNNGV. The CDR3 region has the DNA TGTGCCAGCAGCTTAGCGGGCGGGGTGAGCACAGATACGCAGTATTTT. Its translation: CASSLAGGVSTDTQYF.